The present entry profiles one T cell receptor (beta chain) with its context. Here immunoSEQ multiplex PCR was the method, and the copy in TCRdb shows in-frame clones only, minus some. The sample holds 270,000 or so clones, about nine tenths seen once. This CDR3 is 14 amino acids long. V lost 7 bases and J lost 0, with 12 bases in between. Germline CDR1 and CDR2: MRHNA and SNTAGT. Participants were aged roughly 18 to 90 years, lived in some 23 US areas, and enrolled virtually. These data are taken from a study of blood T cell repertoires in COVID-19. Input material: PBMCs or T cells enriched from blood (not recorded which). The receptor was derived from a woman under 40 with acute COVID-19. The V call is TRBV6-4, the J call TRBJ1-1; possibly TRBD1 for D (5 bases). CDR3 sequence reads: CASTWTHVNTEAFF. The CDR3, as DNA: TGTGCCAGCACTTGGACACACGTGAACACTGAAGCTTTCTTT.